The sequence of this TCR beta chain was determined in a study of CD8 T cells in Susac syndrome. CDR1 MDHEN and CDR2 SYDVKM come from the germline V gene. The V and J ends lost 2 bases and 2 bases, in that order; junction bases with no gene match: 5. This CDR3 is built from 17 residues. Study-wide results and limits: The study acknowledged a relatively small number of individuals in its TCR sequencing and HLA analysis.

RNA in amounts of about 0.45 to 1 ug was reverse transcribed with random hexamers. The method of amplification for TCR beta CDR3 was immunoSEQ multiplex PCR, covering 54 Vbeta and 13 Jbeta. One entry per CDR3 protein, called by TCRdb with MiXCR from the immunoSEQ multiplex PCR reads. The sample records over 350,000 distinct CDR3 sequences, 85% being singletons. For this clonotype: Its antigen is not identified.

The receptor was isolated from a human donor with multiple sclerosis. Input material: CD8+ T cells from PBMCs. This chain connects TRBV28 to TRBJ2-3; TRBD2 aligns across 12 bases. The CDR3 reads CASSLLAGGLYTDTQYF. The CDR3, as DNA: TGTGCCAGCAGTTTACTAGCGGGAGGGCTCTACACAGATACGCAGTATTTT.